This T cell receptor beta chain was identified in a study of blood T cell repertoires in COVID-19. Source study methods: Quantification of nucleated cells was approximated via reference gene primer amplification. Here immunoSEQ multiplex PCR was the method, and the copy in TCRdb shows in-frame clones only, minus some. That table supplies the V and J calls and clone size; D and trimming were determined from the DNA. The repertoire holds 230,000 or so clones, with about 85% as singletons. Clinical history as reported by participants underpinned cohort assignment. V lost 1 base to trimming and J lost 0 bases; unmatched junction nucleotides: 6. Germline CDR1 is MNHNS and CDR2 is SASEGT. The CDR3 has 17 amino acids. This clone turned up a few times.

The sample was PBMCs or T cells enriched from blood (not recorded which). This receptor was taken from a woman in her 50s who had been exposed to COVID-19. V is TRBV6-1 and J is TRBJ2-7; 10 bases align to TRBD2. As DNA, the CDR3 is TGTGCCAGCAGTGAAGAGCGGGGGGGCGCGAGCTCCTACGAGCAGTACTTC. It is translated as CASSEERGGASSYEQYF.